This T cell receptor (beta chain) was sequenced during a study of T cell responses to AZD1222 COVID-19 vaccine. The data were produced by immunoSEQ multiplex PCR, yet TCRdb's version contains in-frame clones alone and is incomplete. In the table there are roughly 40,000 clones, 80% to 95% of which are singletons. Whole-study results and caveats: When two AZD1222 doses had been given, Spike-specific TCR breadth and depth rose. The donors showed a predominance of white British ancestry and of females, with possible underestimation of clonal diversity. Of spike-specific TCRs, nearly half reportedly target regions left unmutated in variants. Baseline seropositives among AZD1222 recipients totaled only five to seven.

With regard to this clone: Its target is unknown.

The ends lost 3 bases at V and 1 base at J; junction bases unmatched: 13. The CDR3 is made up of 18 amino acids. Germline CDR1 DFQATT, CDR2 SNEGSKA (reference sequence). This sequence was found in an adult who received the AZD1222 COVID-19 vaccine. The material sequenced was peripheral blood, taken 28 days after the second AZD1222 dose. This chain links TRBV20-1 with TRBJ1-5; 9 bases align to TRBD1. CDR3 nucleotides: TGCAGTGCTAGTTCGAGATTGGTGACAGGGGGAAGCAATCAGCCCCAGCATTTT. Translated, it gives CSASSRLVTGGSNQPQHF.